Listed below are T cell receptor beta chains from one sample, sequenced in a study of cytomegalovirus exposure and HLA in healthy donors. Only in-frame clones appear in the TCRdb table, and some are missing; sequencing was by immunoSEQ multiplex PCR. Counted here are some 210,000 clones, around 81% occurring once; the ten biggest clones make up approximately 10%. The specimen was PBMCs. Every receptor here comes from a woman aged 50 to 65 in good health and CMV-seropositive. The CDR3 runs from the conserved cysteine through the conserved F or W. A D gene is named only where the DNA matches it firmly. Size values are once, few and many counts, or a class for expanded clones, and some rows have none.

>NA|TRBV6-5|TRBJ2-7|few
TGTGCCAGCAGAGGGGCGCGGGAGCAGTACTTC
CASRGAREQYF
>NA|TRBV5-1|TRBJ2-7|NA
TGCGCCAGCAGCTTGGGTCTCCTGCGGGCTGATCACGAGCAGTACTTC
CASSLGLLRADHEQYF
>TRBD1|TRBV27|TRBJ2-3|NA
TGTGCCAGCAGTGTCCAGGGGGCCGGCACAGATACGCAGTATTTT
CASSVQGAGTDTQYF
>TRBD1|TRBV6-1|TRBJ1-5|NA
TGTGCCAGCAGCGCTACAGGGGACAGCAATCAGCCCCAGCATTTT
CASSATGDSNQPQHF
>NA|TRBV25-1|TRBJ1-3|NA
TGTGCCAGCAGTCAGACAAGCTCTGGAAACGCCATATATTTT
CASSQTSSGNAIYF
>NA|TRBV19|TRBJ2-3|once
TGTGCCAGTACCAAGGGGCGGGAAGGTACGCAGTATTTT
CASTKGREGTQYF
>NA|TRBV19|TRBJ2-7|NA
TGTGCCAGTAGTATTGACAGCTCCTACGAGCAGTACTTC
CASSIDSSYEQYF
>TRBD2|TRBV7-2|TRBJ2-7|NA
TGTGCCAGCCAAAAACCGGGACTACGTTCCTACGAGCAGTACTTC
CASQKPGLRSYEQYF
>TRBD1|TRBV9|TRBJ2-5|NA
TGTGCCAGCAGCGTAGGGAACAGGGGTTCACAAGAGACCCAGTACTTC
CASSVGNRGSQETQYF
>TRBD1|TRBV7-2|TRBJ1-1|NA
TGTGCCAGCAGCTACACAGGGGGCCCCACTGAAGCTTTCTTT
CASSYTGGPTEAFF
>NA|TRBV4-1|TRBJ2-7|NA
TGCGCCAGCAGCCATAGAACAGGCCCCTACGAGCAGTACTTC
CASSHRTGPYEQYF
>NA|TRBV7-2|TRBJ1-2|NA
TGTGCCAGCAGCTTAGCGCTTACAAGTAACTATGGCTACACCTTC
CASSLALTSNYGYTF
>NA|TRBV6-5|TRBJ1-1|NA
TGTGCCAGCAGTTACTCGAGGCACTTGAACACTGAAGCTTTCTTT
CASSYSRHLNTEAFF
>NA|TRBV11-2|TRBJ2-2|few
TGTGCCAGCAGCTTTCCAGGCGACACGAACACCGGGGAGCTGTTTTTT
CASSFPGDTNTGELFF
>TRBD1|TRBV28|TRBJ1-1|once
TGTGCCAGCAGAGAACACAGGGGGCGAGGAACTGAAGCTTTCTTT
CASREHRGRGTEAFF
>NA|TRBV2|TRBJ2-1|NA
TGTGCCAGCATTCACCTGTGGGAGGCGGGGGCCGGTTACAATGAGCAGTTCTTC
CASIHLWEAGAGYNEQFF
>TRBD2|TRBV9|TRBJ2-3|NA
TGTGCCAGCAGCGTAAGGTCGGGGGGAGGGGATACGCAGTATTTT
CASSVRSGGGDTQYF
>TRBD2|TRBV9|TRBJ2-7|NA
TGTGCCAGCAGCGTAGCGACTAGCGGGGTCTACGAGCAGTACTTC
CASSVATSGVYEQYF
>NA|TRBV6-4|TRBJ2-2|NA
TGTGCCAGCAGCCCAGGGGGGACTGACACCGGGGAGCTGTTTTTT
CASSPGGTDTGELFF
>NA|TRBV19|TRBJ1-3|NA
TGTGCCAGTAGACCTAGAGTGGGTAGTGACACCATATATTTT
CASRPRVGSDTIYF
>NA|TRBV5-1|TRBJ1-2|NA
TGCGCCAGCAGCTTGGCAGGGGTTTCGCGAGGCTACACCTTC
CASSLAGVSRGYTF
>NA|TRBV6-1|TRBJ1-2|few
TGTGCCAGCAGTGAAGCGCTGGGGGCATCTTATGGCTACACCTTC
CASSEALGASYGYTF
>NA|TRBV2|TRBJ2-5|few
TGTGCCAGCAGTACTGAGTGGACCCAGTACTTC
CASSTEWTQYF
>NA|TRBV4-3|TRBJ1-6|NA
TGCGCCAGCAGCCAAGATCCCAGTTCAAGCTCCTATAATTCACCCCTCCACTTT
CASSQDPSSSSYNSPLHF
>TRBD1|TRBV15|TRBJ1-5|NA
TGTGCCACCAGCTCCGGGACAGGGGCGGGGAGTCAGCCCCAGCATTTT
CATSSGTGAGSQPQHF
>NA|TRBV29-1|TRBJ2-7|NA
TGCAGCACGGTGGACAGCGCCTACGAGCAGTACTTC
CSTVDSAYEQYF
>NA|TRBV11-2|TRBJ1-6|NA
TGTGCCAGCAGCGGACAGATTAATAATTCACCCCTCCACTTT
CASSGQINNSPLHF
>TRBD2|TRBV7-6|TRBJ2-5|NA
TGTGCCAGCAGCTATAGCGGGGGGGCCCCCCGGGAGACCCAGTACTTC
CASSYSGGAPRETQYF
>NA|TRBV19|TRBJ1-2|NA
TGTGCCAGTACGCGGGGAATCTATGGCTACACCTTC
CASTRGIYGYTF
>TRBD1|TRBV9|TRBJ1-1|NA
TGTGCCAGCAGCGACCGACAGGGTAAAGTCACTGAAGCTTTCTTT
CASSDRQGKVTEAFF
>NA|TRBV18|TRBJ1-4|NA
TGTGCCAGCTCACCGAAGATGGGGGGATTTAATGAAAAACTGTTTTTT
CASSPKMGGFNEKLFF
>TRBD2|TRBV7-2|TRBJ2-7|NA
TGTGCCAGCAGCGCTAGCGGGGGATCCTACGAGCAGTACTTC
CASSASGGSYEQYF
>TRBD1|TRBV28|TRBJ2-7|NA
TGTGCCACCTACCGGGACAGATCCTACGAGCAGTACTTC
CATYRDRSYEQYF
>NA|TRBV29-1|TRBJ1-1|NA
TGCAGCGCCGGAGGTAGTGGCACTGAAGCTTTCTTT
CSAGGSGTEAFF
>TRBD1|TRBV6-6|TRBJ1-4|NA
TGTGCCAGCAGTTTGACCCCGGACAGGAATGAAAAACTGTTTTTT
CASSLTPDRNEKLFF
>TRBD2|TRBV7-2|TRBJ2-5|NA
TGTGCCAGCAGCGCCTCTAGCGGGGTTCAAGAGACCCAGTACTTC
CASSASSGVQETQYF
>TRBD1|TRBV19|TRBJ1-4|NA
TGTGCCAGTAACAGGGGGACTAATGAAAAACTGTTTTTT
CASNRGTNEKLFF
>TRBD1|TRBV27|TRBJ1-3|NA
TGTGCCAGCAGTTTCGGACAGGGCTCTGGAAACACCATATATTTT
CASSFGQGSGNTIYF
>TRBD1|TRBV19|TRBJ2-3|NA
TGTGCCAGTAGTTGGGGACAGGGTAGCACAGATACGCAGTATTTT
CASSWGQGSTDTQYF
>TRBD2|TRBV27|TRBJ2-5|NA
TGTGCCAGCAGTGGGACTAGCGGACAAGAGACCCAGTACTTC
CASSGTSGQETQYF
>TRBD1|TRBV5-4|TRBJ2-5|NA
TGTGCCAGCAGCAGGGACAGGGGCTACCAAGAGACCCAGTACTTC
CASSRDRGYQETQYF
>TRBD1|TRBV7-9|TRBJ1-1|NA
TGTGCCAGCAGAGACGGGACAGGGAACACTGAAGCTTTCTTT
CASRDGTGNTEAFF
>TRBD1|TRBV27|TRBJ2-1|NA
TGTGCCAGCAGTGGACGGACAGGGCCCTACAATGAGCAGTTCTTC
CASSGRTGPYNEQFF
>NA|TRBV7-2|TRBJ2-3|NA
TGTGCCAGCAGCTTAATGCGGGGCCCAGATACGCAGTATTTT
CASSLMRGPDTQYF
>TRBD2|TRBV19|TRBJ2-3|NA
TGTGCCAGTAGTATTGATAGCGGGGGAGGTCGGGATACGCAGTATTTT
CASSIDSGGGRDTQYF
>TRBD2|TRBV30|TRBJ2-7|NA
TGTGCCTGGACCGAAAGGGTGTCGCGGGGGGTATACGCCTACGAGAGGCAGTACTTC
CAWTERVSRGVYAYERQYF
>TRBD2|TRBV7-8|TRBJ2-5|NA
TGTGCCAGCAGCCTTCGGACTAGCGGGGGGACCTTACAAGAGACCCAGTACTTC
CASSLRTSGGTLQETQYF
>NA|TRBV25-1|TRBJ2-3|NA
TGTGCCAGCAGCTTATCGGCCAGGACGCAGTATTTT
CASSLSARTQYF
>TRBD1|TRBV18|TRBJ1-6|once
TGTGCCAGCTCACCAGTTGCAGGGGGAGAGTTCGGCTCCTATAATTCACCCCTCCACTTT
CASSPVAGGEFGSYNSPLHF
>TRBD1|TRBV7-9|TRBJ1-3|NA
TGTGCCAGCAGCCTGGGACAGGGCGGAAACACCATATATTTT
CASSLGQGGNTIYF
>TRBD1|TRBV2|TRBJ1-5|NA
TGTGCCAGCAGCACCGACAGGGCACGGCAGCCCCAGCATTTT
CASSTDRARQPQHF
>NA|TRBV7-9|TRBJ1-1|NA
TGTGCCAGCAGCTCCACTGGGGGGGGGCATATTGAAGCTTTCTTT
CASSSTGGGHIEAFF
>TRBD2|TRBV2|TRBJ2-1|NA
TGTGCCATAGGGACTAGCGGGGTCAATGAGCAGTTCTTC
CAIGTSGVNEQFF
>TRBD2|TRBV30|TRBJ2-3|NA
TGTGCCTGGAGTAGTCCCGGGGGGGAGGCAGATACGCAGTATTTT
CAWSSPGGEADTQYF
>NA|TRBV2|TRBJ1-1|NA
TGTGCCAGCAGTGAGTACAGGGAGGCTTTCTTT
CASSEYREAFF
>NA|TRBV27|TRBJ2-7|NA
TGTGCCAGCAGACTTGTGTCGGGACTGAACTACGAGCAGTACTTC
CASRLVSGLNYEQYF
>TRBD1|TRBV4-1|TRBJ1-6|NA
TGCGCCAGCGGCAGGGGGATTGAGAATTCACCCCTCCACTTT
CASGRGIENSPLHF
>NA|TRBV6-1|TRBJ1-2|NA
TGTGCCAGCAGTGAAGCGTATTCACGGCGGGGCTACACCTTC
CASSEAYSRRGYTF
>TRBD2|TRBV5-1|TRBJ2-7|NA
TGCGCCAGCAGCTTGGCCGAGTCAGCGGGGTGGCAGTACTTC
CASSLAESAGWQYF
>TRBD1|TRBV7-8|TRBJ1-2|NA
TGTGCCAGCAGCTTAGTGGCAGGGGGGTACTACACCTTC
CASSLVAGGYYTF